Listed below are T cell receptor beta chains from one sample, sequenced in a study of T cell responses to AZD1222 COVID-19 vaccine. Sequenced by immunoSEQ multiplex PCR; TCRdb stores in-frame clones only, minus some. The table records about 93,000 clones, 80% to 90% of them present only once. Sample: peripheral blood, taken on day 0 of AZD1222 vaccination. These receptors all come from an adult in good health. Each CDR3 is given with its conserved first and last residue. The order of the fields is CDR3 length, J gene, D gene, clone size, V gene, CDR3 DNA, CDR3 protein. A D gene is named only where the DNA matches it firmly. Clone size is shown for a subset of rows, as once, few, many or a class of expanded clone.

CDR3 length: 13; J gene: TRBJ2-3; D gene: -; clone size: -; V gene: TRBV7-2; CDR3 DNA: TGTGCCAGCAGCTCCGGTGGCACAGATACGCAGTATTTT; CDR3 protein: CASSSGGTDTQYF
CDR3 length: 15; J gene: TRBJ2-1; D gene: TRBD1; clone size: -; V gene: TRBV6-2/TRBV6-3; CDR3 DNA: TGTGCCAGCAGTAGTACAGGGGCCTCCTACAATGAGCAGTTCTTC; CDR3 protein: CASSSTGASYNEQFF
CDR3 length: 14; J gene: TRBJ2-2; D gene: -; clone size: -; V gene: TRBV6-4; CDR3 DNA: TGTGCCACCAAGAGCCAACCGAACACCGGGGAGCTGTTTTTT; CDR3 protein: CATKSQPNTGELFF
CDR3 length: 13; J gene: TRBJ1-1; D gene: TRBD1; clone size: -; V gene: TRBV24-1; CDR3 DNA: TGTGCCACCGGGACAGGGACTAACACTGAAGCTTTCTTT; CDR3 protein: CATGTGTNTEAFF
CDR3 length: 16; J gene: TRBJ2-3; D gene: TRBD2; clone size: -; V gene: TRBV27; CDR3 DNA: TGTGCCAGCAGTTTCAAACTAGCGGGAGGTGCAGATACGCAGTATTTT; CDR3 protein: CASSFKLAGGADTQYF
CDR3 length: 12; J gene: TRBJ2-7; D gene: -; clone size: -; V gene: TRBV30; CDR3 DNA: TGTGCCTGGAGTTCCCAGTCTCGCGGGCAGTACTTC; CDR3 protein: CAWSSQSRGQYF
CDR3 length: 14; J gene: TRBJ2-5; D gene: TRBD2; clone size: -; V gene: TRBV5-1; CDR3 DNA: TGCGCCAGCAGCTCTAGCGGGGTGAGAGAGACCCAGTACTTC; CDR3 protein: CASSSSGVRETQYF
CDR3 length: 15; J gene: TRBJ2-7; D gene: TRBD1; clone size: -; V gene: TRBV7-8; CDR3 DNA: TGTGCCAGCAGCTTACGGGGACAGGGGGCTGGGGAGCAGTACTTC; CDR3 protein: CASSLRGQGAGEQYF
CDR3 length: 12; J gene: TRBJ2-3; D gene: -; clone size: -; V gene: TRBV7-9; CDR3 DNA: TGTGCCAGCAGCGCCTCCACAGATACGCAGTATTTT; CDR3 protein: CASSASTDTQYF
CDR3 length: 14; J gene: TRBJ2-2; D gene: -; clone size: -; V gene: TRBV27; CDR3 DNA: TGTGCCAGCGTAAGGCAGGGAGGCACCGGGGAGCTGTTTTTT; CDR3 protein: CASVRQGGTGELFF
CDR3 length: 14; J gene: TRBJ1-4; D gene: -; clone size: few; V gene: TRBV2; CDR3 DNA: TGTGCCAGCAGTAACAGGGCGTCGCATGAAAAACTGTTTTTT; CDR3 protein: CASSNRASHEKLFF
CDR3 length: 14; J gene: TRBJ2-7; D gene: -; clone size: -; V gene: TRBV19; CDR3 DNA: TGTGCCAGTAGTATATCGGGACCTTCCTACGAGCAGTACTTC; CDR3 protein: CASSISGPSYEQYF
CDR3 length: 13; J gene: TRBJ2-2; D gene: -; clone size: -; V gene: TRBV25-1; CDR3 DNA: TGTGCCAGCAGCCAGGGGGGGACCGGGGAGCTGTTTTTT; CDR3 protein: CASSQGGTGELFF
CDR3 length: 13; J gene: TRBJ1-1; D gene: -; clone size: -; V gene: TRBV30; CDR3 DNA: TGTGCCTGGAGTGTGCGGGGCCCCCGAAAAGCTTTCTTT; CDR3 protein: CAWSVRGPRKAFF
CDR3 length: 13; J gene: TRBJ1-1; D gene: -; clone size: -; V gene: TRBV4-1; CDR3 DNA: TGCGCCAGCAGCCACGCTAAAGGCACTGAAGCTTTCTTT; CDR3 protein: CASSHAKGTEAFF